The text below deals with one T cell receptor beta chain. The source of the sample is a study of shared clonotypes between healthy human individuals. The trim removed 0 bases at V and 2 bases at J, leaving 13 bases unmatched. Per the germline V gene, CDR1 is SGDLS and CDR2 is YYNGEE. There are 18 residues in the CDR3. Sequencing was performed with immunoSEQ multiplex PCR; in TCRdb, only in-frame clones are kept and a portion is missing. The data show some 2,000,000 clones, approximately 94% seen once. This TCR was recovered from a man aged 18 to 29 in good health. Sequenced input: naive CD4+ T cells sorted from blood. The subset here: CD45RA+ positively selected. The rearrangement joins TRBV9 to TRBJ2-5; 7 bases map to TRBD1. The CDR3 DNA follows: TGTGCCAGCAGCGTAGCTACACGAGGGGGCTTTGGACAAGAGACCCAGTACTTC. The encoded protein is CASSVATRGGFGQETQYF.